This T cell receptor (beta chain) appears in the sequencing data of a study of OX40 agonist ivuxolimab in advanced cancers. With respect to the entire study: Ivuxolimab, which targeted the costimulatory receptor OX40 (CD134), was an agonistic, fully human IgG2 monoclonal antibody. Peripheral TCRbeta sequencing was intended to test whether TCR sequence diversity was altered and clonal T-cell expansion was caused by ivuxolimab. The monotherapy dose-escalation portion (N of about 50 patients) of the phase I ivuxolimab trial is reported in the paper. The dose-escalation cohort was 82.7% male with a mean age of approximately 60 years, ranging from 23 to 79. Patients were allowed to have had prior anti-PD-1, anti-PD-L1 or anti-CTLA-4 therapy, and 40% of the dose-escalation patients had previously received checkpoint inhibitors. Partial responses occurred in three dose-escalation patients, of whom one had hepatocellular carcinoma and two had cutaneous melanoma. Of the 50 or so patients in dose escalation, some 19 had hepatocellular carcinoma, about 15 had melanoma, 9 had renal cell carcinoma and 9 had head and neck cancer. Intravenous ivuxolimab was administered to patients every 2 weeks at six dose levels: 0.01, 0.1, 0.3, 1.5, 3 and 10 mg/kg.

Patients with a history of autoimmune disease or receiving systemic immunosuppression were excluded from the trial. Peripheral blood for TCR sequencing was collected from all dose cohorts at baseline, on cycle 4 day 1, and on cycle 7 day 1. The samples were drawn from a first-in-human, open-label, multicenter phase I dose-escalation trial of ivuxolimab. Adults with locally advanced or metastatic melanoma, renal cell, hepatocellular, or head and neck squamous cell carcinoma were enrolled in the trial. CD4+ and CD8+ T cells were sorted separately from peripheral blood before TCR sequencing. Genomic DNA was extracted from sorted cells for sequencing of the TCRbeta CDR3 region. The immunoSEQ Assay was used to sequence the TCRbeta CDR3 regions. TCRdb's version of the immuneACCESS table is confined to in-frame rearrangements and falls short of the full clone set. An unresolved V gene accounts for under half of the shortfall where checked; the remainder is of unknown origin. Across this sample there are 40,000 or so clones, with around four fifths seen only once. The ten largest clones take up 35% to 45% of the sample.

V is trimmed back by 1 base and J by 0 bases, and the junction contains 3 bases that no gene match accounts for. The CDR3 spans 16 residues, from the cysteine through the phenylalanine. The read is trimmed to its CDR3 DNA, 48 bases read in frame from base 1. From a lookup of the germline V gene, CDR1 and CDR2 are SGDLS and YYNGEE. As concerns this clone: This receptor's antigen is unknown. Per-base quality was not reported, and no clone a single base away is much larger than it.

Summary of the overall study and its limitations: Partial responders in the 0.1-3.0 mg/kg groups had among the lowest normalized peripheral clonal expansion, especially among CD8+ T cells. After ivuxolimab, expanded clones were on average more numerous among CD8+ T cells than among CD4+ T cells. Low levels of normalized T-cell clonal expansion were also shown by some nonresponding patients. Clonal expansion of both CD4+ and CD8+ blood T cells was observed from baseline to week 6 at doses 0.1 to 3.0 mg/kg. The antigen specificity of the peripheral T cells that underwent clonal expansion was not determined.

Sequences were derived from CD4+ or CD8+ T cells sorted from blood, sampled in a trial of the OX40 agonist ivuxolimab. The rearrangement joined TRBV9 to TRBJ2-1, and 8 bases in between align with TRBD1. The origin of this receptor is an adult with an advanced solid tumor such as melanoma, head and neck, liver or kidney cancer. The CDR3 protein: CASSVRQGSSYNEQFF. The DNA sequence is given as TGTGCCAGCAGCGTACGACAGGGGAGCTCCTACAATGAGCAGTTCTTC.